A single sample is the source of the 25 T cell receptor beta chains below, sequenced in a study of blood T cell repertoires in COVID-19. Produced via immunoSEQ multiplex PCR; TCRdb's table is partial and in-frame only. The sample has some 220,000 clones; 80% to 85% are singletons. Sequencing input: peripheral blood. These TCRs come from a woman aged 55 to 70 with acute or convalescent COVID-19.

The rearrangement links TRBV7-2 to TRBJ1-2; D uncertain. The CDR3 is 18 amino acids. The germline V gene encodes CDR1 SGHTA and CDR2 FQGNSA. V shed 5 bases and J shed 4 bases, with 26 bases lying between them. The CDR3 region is CASSRNPTGSSSTYGYTF. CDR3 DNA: TGTGCCAGCAGCCGCAACCCGACCGGGTCGTCGAGTACCTATGGCTACACCTTC.

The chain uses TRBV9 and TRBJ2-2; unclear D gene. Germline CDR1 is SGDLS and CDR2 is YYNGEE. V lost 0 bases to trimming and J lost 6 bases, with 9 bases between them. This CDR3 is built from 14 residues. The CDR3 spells CASSVAVAPGELFF. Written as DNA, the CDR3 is TGTGCCAGCAGCGTAGCCGTCGCGCCCGGGGAGCTGTTTTTT. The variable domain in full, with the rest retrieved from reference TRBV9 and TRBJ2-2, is DSGVTQTPKHLITATGQRVTLRCSPRSGDLSVYWYQQSLDQGLQFLIQYYNGEERAKGNILERFSAQQFPDLHSELNLSSLELGDSALYFCASSVAVAPGELFFGEGSRLTVL.

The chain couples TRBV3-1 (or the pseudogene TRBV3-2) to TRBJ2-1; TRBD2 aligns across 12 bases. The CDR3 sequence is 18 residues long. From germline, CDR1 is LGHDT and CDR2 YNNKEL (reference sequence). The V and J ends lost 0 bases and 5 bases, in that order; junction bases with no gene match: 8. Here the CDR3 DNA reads TGTGCCAGCAGCCAAGATTGGGCTAGCGGGGGGGCGCACAATGAGCAGTTCTTC. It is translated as CASSQDWASGGAHNEQFF.

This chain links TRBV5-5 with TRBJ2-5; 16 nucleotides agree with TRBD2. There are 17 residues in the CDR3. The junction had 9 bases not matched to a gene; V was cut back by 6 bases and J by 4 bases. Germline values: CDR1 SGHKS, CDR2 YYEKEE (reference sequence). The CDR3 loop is CASNPGTSGGARETQYF. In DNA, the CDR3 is TGTGCCAGCAACCCGGGGACTAGCGGGGGGGCGCGAGAGACCCAGTACTTC.

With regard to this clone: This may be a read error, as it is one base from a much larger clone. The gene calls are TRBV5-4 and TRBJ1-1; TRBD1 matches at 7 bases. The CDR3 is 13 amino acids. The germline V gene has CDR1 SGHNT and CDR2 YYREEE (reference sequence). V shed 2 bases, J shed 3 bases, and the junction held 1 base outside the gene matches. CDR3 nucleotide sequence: TGTGCCAGCAGCTTAGACAGGGACACTGAAGCTTTCTTT. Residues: CASSLDRDTEAFF.

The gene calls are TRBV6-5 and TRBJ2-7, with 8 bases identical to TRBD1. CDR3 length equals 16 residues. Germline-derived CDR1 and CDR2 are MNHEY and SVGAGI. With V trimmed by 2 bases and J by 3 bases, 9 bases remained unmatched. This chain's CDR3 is CASSYRGTGGDYEQYF. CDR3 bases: TGTGCCAGCAGTTACAGGGGGACAGGAGGGGACTACGAGCAGTACTTC.

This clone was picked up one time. DNA of the CDR3: TGTGCCAGCAGCTTAGGGCTAGCGGGGGTCACAGATACGCAGTATTTT. This translates into CASSLGLAGVTDTQYF. This chain joins TRBV7-2 and TRBJ2-3; TRBD2 agrees at 10 bases. V was clipped by 1 base and J by 2 bases; unmatched bases: 3. CDR1 SGHTA and CDR2 FQGNSA come from the germline V gene. CDR3 length: 16 amino acids.

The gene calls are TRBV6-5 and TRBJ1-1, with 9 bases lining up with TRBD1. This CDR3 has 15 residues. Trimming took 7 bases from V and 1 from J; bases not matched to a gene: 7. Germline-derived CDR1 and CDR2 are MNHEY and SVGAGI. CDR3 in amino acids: CASTGTGQWNTEAFF. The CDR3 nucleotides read TGTGCCAGCACAGGGACAGGGCAATGGAACACTGAAGCTTTCTTT.

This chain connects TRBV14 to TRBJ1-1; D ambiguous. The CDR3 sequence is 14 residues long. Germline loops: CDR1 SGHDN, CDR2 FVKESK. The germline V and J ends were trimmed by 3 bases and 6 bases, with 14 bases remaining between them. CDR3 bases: TGTGCCAGCAGCCAGAAACCGCTGGCTGCTGAAGCTTTCTTT. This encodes CASSQKPLAAEAFF.

The CDR3 region is CASSETTGAPSRAFF. CDR3 nucleotide sequence: TGTGCCAGCAGTGAAACAACAGGGGCCCCAAGCCGAGCTTTCTTT. V gene TRBV6-1 combines with J gene TRBJ1-1; 7 nucleotides agree with TRBD1. The CDR3 extends over 15 amino acids. V dropped 2 bases and J dropped 10; count of bases not matched to a gene: 13. CDR1 and CDR2 (germline): MNHNS, SASEGT.

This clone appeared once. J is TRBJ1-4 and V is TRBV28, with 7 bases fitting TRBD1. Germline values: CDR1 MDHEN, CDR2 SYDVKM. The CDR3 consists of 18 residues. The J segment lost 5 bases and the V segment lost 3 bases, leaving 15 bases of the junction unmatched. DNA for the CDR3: TGTGCCAGCAGTTTCCAGGACAGGCGGTCGACTTCAAATGAAAAACTGTTTTTT. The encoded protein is CASSFQDRRSTSNEKLFF.

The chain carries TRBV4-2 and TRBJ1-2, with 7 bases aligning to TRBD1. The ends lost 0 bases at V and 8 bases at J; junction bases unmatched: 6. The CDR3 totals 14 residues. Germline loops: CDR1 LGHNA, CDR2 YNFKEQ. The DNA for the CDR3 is TGTGCCAGCAGCCAAGATAACAGGGGAACCGGCTACACCTTC. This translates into CASSQDNRGTGYTF.

In DNA, the CDR3 is TGCGCCAGCAGCCATGGACAGGGGGGGATTTCCTACGAGCAGTACTTC. It translates to CASSHGQGGISYEQYF. V and J are TRBV4-1 and TRBJ2-7; 10 nucleotides agree with TRBD1. V shed 3 bases and J 1 base; nucleotides not matched to a gene: 6. Germline CDR1 and CDR2: MGHRA and YSYEKL. The CDR3 consists of 16 residues.

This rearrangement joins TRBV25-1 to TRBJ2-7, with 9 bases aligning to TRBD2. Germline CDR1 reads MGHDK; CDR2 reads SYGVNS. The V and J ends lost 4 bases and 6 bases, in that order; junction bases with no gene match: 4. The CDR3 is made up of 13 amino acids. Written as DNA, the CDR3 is TGTGCCAGCAGTGCTGCGGGGGGGCGCGAGCAGTACTTC. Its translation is CASSAAGGREQYF.

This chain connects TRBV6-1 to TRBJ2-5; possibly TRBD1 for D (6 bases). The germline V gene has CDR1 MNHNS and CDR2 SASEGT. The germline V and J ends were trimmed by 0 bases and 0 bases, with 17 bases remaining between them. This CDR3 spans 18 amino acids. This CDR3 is CASSEALGNRVYQETQYF. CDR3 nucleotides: TGTGCCAGCAGTGAAGCTCTAGGGAACAGGGTGTACCAAGAGACCCAGTACTTC.

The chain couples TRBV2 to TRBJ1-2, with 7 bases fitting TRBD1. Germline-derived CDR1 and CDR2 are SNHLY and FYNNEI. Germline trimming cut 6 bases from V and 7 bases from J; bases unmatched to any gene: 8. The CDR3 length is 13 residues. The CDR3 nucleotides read TGTGCCAGCAGGGACTGGACAGGAGGTGGCTACACCTTC. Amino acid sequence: CASRDWTGGGYTF. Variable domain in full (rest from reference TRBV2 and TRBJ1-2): EPEVTQTPSHQVTQMGQEVILRCVPISNHLYFYWYRQILGQKVEFLVSFYNNEISEKSEIFDDQFSVERPDGSNFTLKIRSTKLEDSAMYFCASRDWTGGGYTFGSGTRLTVV.

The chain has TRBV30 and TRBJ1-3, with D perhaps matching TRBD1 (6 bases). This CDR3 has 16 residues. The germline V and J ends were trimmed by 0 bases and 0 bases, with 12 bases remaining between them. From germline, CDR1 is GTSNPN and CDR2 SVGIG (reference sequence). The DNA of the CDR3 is TGTGCCTGGAGTGTGCAAGGACAGAGCTCTGGAAACACCATATATTTT. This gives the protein CAWSVQGQSSGNTIYF. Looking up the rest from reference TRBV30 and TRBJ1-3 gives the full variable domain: SQTIHQWPATLVQPVGSPLSLECTVEGTSNPNLYWYRQAAGRGLQLLFYSVGIGQISSEVPQNLSASRPQDRQFILSSKKLLLSDSGFYLCAWSVQGQSSGNTIYFGEGSWLTVV.

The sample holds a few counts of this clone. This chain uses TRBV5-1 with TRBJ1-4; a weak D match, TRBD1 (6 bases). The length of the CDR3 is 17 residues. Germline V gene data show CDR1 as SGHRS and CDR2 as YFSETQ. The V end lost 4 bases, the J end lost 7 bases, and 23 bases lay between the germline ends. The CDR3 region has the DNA TGCGCCAGCAGCCCAAACCCGACCGGGACAAGCGGTGAAAAACTGTTTTTT. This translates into CASSPNPTGTSGEKLFF. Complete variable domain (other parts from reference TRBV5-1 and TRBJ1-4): KAGVTQTPRYLIKTRGQQVTLSCSPISGHRSVSWYQQTPGQGLQFLFEYFSETQRNKGNFPGRFSGRQFSNSRSEMNVSTLELGDSALYLCASSPNPTGTSGEKLFFGSGTQLSVL.

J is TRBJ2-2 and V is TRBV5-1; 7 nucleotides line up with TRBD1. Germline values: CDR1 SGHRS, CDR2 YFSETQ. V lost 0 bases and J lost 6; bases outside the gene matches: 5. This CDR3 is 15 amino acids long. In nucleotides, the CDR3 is TGCGCCAGCAGCTTGGTTCAGGGGGAAGCCGGGGAGCTGTTTTTT. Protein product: CASSLVQGEAGELFF.

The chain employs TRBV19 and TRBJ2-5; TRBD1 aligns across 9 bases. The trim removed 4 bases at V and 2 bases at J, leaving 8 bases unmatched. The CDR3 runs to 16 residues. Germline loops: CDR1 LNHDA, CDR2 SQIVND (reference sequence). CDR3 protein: CASSRAGTGRQETQYF. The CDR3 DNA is TGTGCCAGTAGTAGAGCCGGGACAGGGAGGCAAGAGACCCAGTACTTC. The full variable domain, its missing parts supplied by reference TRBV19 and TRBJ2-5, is DGGITQSPKYLFRKEGQNVTLSCEQNLNHDAMYWYRQDPGQGLRLIYYSQIVNDFQKGDIAEGYSVSREKKESFPLTVTSAQKNPTAFYLCASSRAGTGRQETQYFGPGTRLLVL.

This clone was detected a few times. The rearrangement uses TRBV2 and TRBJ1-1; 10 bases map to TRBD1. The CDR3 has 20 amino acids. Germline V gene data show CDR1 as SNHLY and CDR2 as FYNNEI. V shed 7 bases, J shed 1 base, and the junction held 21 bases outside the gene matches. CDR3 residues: CASTSTPPRDRGPRNTEAFF. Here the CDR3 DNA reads TGTGCCAGCACCTCAACTCCTCCAAGGGACAGGGGACCAAGGAACACTGAAGCTTTCTTT.

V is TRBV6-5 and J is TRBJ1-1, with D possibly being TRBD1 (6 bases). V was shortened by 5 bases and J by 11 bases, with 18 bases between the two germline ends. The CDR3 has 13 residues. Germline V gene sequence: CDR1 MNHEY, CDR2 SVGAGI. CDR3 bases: TGTGCCAGCAGTACGGCGGGGGCCCCTGGGGCTTTCTTT. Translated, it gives CASSTAGAPGAFF.

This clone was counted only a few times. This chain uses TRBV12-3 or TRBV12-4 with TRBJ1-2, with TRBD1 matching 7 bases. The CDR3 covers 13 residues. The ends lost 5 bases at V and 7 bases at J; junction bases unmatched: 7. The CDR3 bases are TGTGCCAGCAGTCGACAGGGTTCGCGTGGCTACACCTTC. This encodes CASSRQGSRGYTF.

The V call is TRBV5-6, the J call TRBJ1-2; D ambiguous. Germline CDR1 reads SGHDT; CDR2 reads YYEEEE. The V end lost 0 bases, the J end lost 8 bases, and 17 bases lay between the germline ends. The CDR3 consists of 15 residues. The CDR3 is CASSLARGFYGGYTF. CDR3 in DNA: TGTGCCAGCAGCTTGGCTCGAGGTTTTTATGGGGGCTACACCTTC. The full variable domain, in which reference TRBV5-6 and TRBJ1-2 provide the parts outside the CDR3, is DAGVTQSPTHLIKTRGQQVTLRCSPKSGHDTVSWYQQALGQGPQFIFQYYEEEERQRGNFPDRFSGHQFPNYSSELNVNALLLGDSALYLCASSLARGFYGGYTFGSGTRLTVV.

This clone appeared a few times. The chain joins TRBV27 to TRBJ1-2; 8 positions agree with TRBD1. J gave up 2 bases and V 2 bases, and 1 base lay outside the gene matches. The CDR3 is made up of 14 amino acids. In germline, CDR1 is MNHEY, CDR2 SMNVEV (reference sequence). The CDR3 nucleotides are TGTGCCAGCAGTTTACAGGGGGCGAACTATGGCTACACCTTC. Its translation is CASSLQGANYGYTF.